The T cell receptor beta chain described here comes from a study of CD8 T cells in ankylosing spondylitis. The sample holds many counts of this clonotype. The antigen remains undetermined. The TCR beta libraries were generated through quantitative 5'-RACE incorporating molecular barcodes. TCRdb redid the calling of the 5' RACE reads with MiXCR, one entry per CDR3 protein. The table records approximately 250,000 distinct CDR3 sequences, under 12% of them present only once. The V end lost 5 bases, the J end lost 1 base, and 9 bases lay between the germline ends. Germline CDR1 reads MNHNS; CDR2 reads SASEGT. This CDR3 contains 14 residues. Whole-study findings and limits: Reports say disease-linked clones showed up significantly more in matched ankylosing spondylitis synovial fluid. Disease-linked clones bore a CD8+ phenotype and were relatively rare in peripheral blood.

The sample taken for sequencing was blood, either unsorted or a sorted T cell fraction (not recorded which). This sequence was found in a male donor with ankylosing spondylitis or in good health (not recorded which). The V call is TRBV6-1, the J call TRBJ2-1; D is possibly TRBD2 (6 bases). The CDR3 region has the DNA TGTGCCAGCAGTCCGACTAGATCCTACAATGAGCAGTTCTTC. Encoded protein: CASSPTRSYNEQFF.